A selection of T cell receptor beta chains follows, all from one sample in a study of shared clonotypes between healthy human individuals. The protocol was immunoSEQ multiplex PCR, while the TCRdb copy is restricted to in-frame clones and leaves out a portion. This sample has around 1.1 million clones, with approximately 80% found just once. The sequenced material came from memory CD4+ T cells from PBMCs. The receptors were sampled from a man younger than 30 in good health. Some clones in this sample may be carry-over from other donors' samples. The CDR3 runs from the conserved cysteine through the conserved F or W. D genes are given only for firm matches. Some rows mark clone size as missing; the rest say once, few, many or name a class of expanded clone.

>TRBJ2-7|TRBD1|TRBV18|.
CASSPRQGAAHEQYF
TGTGCCAGCTCACCAAGGCAGGGGGCAGCCCACGAGCAGTACTTC
>TRBJ1-1|.|TRBV6-5|.
CASSVGGAEAFF
TGTGCCAGCAGTGTGGGAGGCGCTGAAGCTTTCTTT
>TRBJ2-3|TRBD2|TRBV7-9|.
CASSGWGLAHSTDTQYF
TGTGCCAGCAGCGGATGGGGACTAGCGCATAGCACAGATACGCAGTATTTT
>TRBJ2-1|TRBD2|TRBV28|.
CASTQAGGPLFF
TGTGCCAGCACCCAAGCGGGAGGCCCCTTGTTCTTC
>TRBJ2-1|.|TRBV29-1|.
CSVDRRMIYNEQFF
TGCAGCGTTGACCGACGGATGATCTACAATGAGCAGTTCTTC
>TRBJ2-3|.|TRBV27|.
CASHRVGADTQYF
TGTGCCAGTCACAGGGTGGGCGCAGATACGCAGTATTTT
>TRBJ2-1|TRBD2|TRBV18|.
CASSRREGNEQFF
TGTGCCAGCTCGCGGCGGGAGGGCAATGAGCAGTTCTTC
>TRBJ2-3|TRBD2|TRBV7-8|.
CASSLVFVGRTDTQYF
TGTGCCAGCAGCTTAGTTTTTGTCGGGAGGACAGATACGCAGTATTTT
>TRBJ2-7|TRBD1|TRBV7-9|.
CASSLPGQGVKQYF
TGTGCCAGCAGCTTACCGGGACAGGGAGTGAAGCAGTACTTC
>TRBJ1-4|TRBD1|TRBV28|.
CASKGSRGRNEKLFF
TGTGCCAGCAAAGGGAGCAGGGGGCGGAATGAAAAACTGTTTTTT
>TRBJ1-5|TRBD1|TRBV9|.
CASSAGQGMGPQHF
TGTGCCAGCAGCGCTGGACAGGGAATGGGGCCCCAGCATTTT
>TRBJ1-5|.|TRBV5-1|.
CASSLIPAQPQHF
TGCGCCAGCAGCTTGATCCCTGCACAGCCCCAGCATTTT
>TRBJ2-7|.|TRBV7-9|.
CASSLMVLAEQYF
TGTGCCAGCAGCTTAATGGTGTTGGCGGAGCAGTACTTC
>TRBJ2-7|TRBD2|TRBV9|once
CASSVDSGAYEQYF
TGTGCCAGCAGCGTAGACAGCGGGGCCTACGAGCAGTACTTC
>TRBJ2-7|.|TRBV6-1|.
CASRTTGLGEQYF
TGTGCCAGCAGGACCACAGGGTTAGGCGAGCAGTACTTC
>TRBJ2-7|TRBD2|TRBV14|.
CASSPLVAGVHEQYF
TGTGCCAGCAGCCCTTTAGTAGCGGGAGTCCACGAGCAGTACTTC
>TRBJ2-5|.|TRBV9|.
CASSATFGRETQYF
TGTGCCAGCAGCGCCACCTTCGGTAGAGAGACCCAGTACTTC
>TRBJ2-3|.|TRBV28|.
CASSEQGPDTQYF
TGTGCCAGCAGTGAACAGGGTCCAGATACGCAGTATTTT
>TRBJ1-4|.|TRBV5-1|.
CASSLAKTVNSPNEKLFF
TGCGCCAGCAGCTTGGCCAAAACAGTTAACAGTCCTAATGAAAAACTGTTTTTT